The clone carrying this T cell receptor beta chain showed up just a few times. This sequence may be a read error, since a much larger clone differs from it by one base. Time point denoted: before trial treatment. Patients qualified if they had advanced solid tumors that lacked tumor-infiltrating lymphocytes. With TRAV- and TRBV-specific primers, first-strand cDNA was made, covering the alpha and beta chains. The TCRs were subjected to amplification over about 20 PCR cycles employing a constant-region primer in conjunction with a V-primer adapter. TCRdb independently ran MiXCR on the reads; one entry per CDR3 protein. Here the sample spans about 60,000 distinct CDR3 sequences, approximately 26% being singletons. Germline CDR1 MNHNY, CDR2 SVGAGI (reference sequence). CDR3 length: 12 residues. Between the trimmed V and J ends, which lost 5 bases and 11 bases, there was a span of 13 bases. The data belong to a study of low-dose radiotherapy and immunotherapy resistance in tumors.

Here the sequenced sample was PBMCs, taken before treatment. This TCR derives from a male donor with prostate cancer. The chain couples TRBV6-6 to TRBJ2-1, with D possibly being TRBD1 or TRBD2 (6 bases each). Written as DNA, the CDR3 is TGTGCCAGCAGTGAGACTAGGGGGAAGCAGTTCTTC. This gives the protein CASSETRGKQFF.